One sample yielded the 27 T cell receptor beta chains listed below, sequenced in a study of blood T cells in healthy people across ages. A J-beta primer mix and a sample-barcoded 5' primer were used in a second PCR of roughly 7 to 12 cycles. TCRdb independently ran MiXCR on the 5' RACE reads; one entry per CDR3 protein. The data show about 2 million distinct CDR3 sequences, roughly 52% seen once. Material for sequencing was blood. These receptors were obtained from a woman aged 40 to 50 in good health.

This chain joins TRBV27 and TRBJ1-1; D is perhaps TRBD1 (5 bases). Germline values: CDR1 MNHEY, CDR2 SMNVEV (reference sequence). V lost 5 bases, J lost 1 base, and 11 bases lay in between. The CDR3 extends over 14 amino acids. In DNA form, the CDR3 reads TGTGCCAGCAGTAAACAGGTTCCGAACACTGAAGCTTTCTTT. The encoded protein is CASSKQVPNTEAFF.

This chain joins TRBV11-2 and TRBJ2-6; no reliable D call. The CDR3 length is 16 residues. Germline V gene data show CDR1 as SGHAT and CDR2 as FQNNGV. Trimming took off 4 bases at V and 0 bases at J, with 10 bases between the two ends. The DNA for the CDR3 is TGTGCCAGCAGCTCCCCAGTCCTCTCTGGGGCCAACGTCCTGACTTTC. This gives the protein CASSSPVLSGANVLTF.

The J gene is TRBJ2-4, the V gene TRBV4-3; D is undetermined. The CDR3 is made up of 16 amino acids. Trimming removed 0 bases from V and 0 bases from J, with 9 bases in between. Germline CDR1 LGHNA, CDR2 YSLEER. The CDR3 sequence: CASSQDGETAKNIQYF. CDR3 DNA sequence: TGCGCCAGCAGCCAAGATGGAGAGACAGCCAAAAACATTCAGTACTTC.

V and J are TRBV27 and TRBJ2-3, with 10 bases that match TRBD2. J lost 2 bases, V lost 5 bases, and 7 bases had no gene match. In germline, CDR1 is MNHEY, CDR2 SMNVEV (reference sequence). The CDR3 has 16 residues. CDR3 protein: CASSPSGGGFTDTQYF. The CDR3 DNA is TGTGCCAGCAGTCCCAGCGGGGGGGGATTCACAGATACGCAGTATTTT.

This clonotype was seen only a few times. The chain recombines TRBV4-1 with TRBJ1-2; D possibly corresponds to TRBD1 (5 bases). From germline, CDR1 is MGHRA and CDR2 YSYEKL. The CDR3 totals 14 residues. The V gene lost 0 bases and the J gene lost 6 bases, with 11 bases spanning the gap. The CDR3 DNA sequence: TGCGCCAGCAGCCAAGATTGGAGCAGGGATGGCTACACCTTC. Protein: CASSQDWSRDGYTF.

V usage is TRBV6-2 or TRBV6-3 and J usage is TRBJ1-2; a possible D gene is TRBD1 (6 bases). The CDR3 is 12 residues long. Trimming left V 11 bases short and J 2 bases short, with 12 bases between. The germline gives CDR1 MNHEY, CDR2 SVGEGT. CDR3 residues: CAAQGSNYGYTF. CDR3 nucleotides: TGTGCCGCCCAGGGGTCGAACTATGGCTACACCTTC.

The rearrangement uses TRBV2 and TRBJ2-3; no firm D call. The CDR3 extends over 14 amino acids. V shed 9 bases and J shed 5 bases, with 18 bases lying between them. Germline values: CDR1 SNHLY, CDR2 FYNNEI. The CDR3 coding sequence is TGTGCCAGACCAGGATGCTGTCTAAAAGATACGCAGTATTTT. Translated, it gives CARPGCCLKDTQYF. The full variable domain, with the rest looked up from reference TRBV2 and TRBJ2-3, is EPEVTQTPSHQVTQMGQEVILRCVPISNHLYFYWYRQILGQKVEFLVSFYNNEISEKSEIFDDQFSVERPDGSNFTLKIRSTKLEDSAMYFCARPGCCLKDTQYFGPGTRLTVL.

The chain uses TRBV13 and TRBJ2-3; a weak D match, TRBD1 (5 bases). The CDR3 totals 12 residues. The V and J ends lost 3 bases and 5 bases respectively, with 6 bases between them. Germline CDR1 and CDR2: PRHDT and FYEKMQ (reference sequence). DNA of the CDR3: TGTGCCAGCAGCTTCAGGGAAGATACGCAGTATTTT. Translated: CASSFREDTQYF.

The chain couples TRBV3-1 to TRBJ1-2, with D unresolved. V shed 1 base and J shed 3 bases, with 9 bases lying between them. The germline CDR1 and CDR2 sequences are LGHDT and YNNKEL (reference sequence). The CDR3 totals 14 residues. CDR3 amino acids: CASSQGLGDYGYTF. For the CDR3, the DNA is TGTGCCAGCAGCCAAGGTCTCGGGGACTATGGCTACACCTTC.

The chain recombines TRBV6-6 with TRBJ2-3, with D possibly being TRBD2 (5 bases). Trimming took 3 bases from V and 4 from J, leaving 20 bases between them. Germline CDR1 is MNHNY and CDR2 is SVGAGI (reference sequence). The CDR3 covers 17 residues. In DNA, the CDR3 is TGTGCCAGCAGTTATCCACGTAAGGTGGGAGCTTCAGATACGCAGTATTTT. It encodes CASSYPRKVGASDTQYF.

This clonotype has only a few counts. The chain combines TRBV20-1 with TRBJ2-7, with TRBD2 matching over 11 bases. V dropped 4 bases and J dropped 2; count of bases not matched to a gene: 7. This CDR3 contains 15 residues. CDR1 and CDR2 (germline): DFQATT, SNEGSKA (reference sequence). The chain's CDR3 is CSATLASGGPYEQYF. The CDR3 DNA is TGCAGTGCTACTTTAGCTAGCGGGGGGCCCTACGAGCAGTACTTC.

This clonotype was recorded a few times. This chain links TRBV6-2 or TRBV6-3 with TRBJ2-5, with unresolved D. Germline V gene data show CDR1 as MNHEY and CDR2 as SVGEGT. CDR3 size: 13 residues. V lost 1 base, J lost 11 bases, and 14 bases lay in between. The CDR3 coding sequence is TGTGCCAGCAGTTACTTGGTCTACAATGAGCAGTACTTC. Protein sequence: CASSYLVYNEQYF.

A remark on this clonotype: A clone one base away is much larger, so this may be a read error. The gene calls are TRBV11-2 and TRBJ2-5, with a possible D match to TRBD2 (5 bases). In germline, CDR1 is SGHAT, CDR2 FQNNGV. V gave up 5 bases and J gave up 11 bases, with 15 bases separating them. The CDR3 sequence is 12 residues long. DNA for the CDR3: TGTGCCAGCAGCCCTGTTCGGGGTGAGCAGTACTTC. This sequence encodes CASSPVRGEQYF.

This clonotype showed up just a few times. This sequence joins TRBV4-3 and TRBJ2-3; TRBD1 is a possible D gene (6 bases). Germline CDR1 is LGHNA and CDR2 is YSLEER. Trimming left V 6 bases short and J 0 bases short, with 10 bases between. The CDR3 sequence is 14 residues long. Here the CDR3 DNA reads TGCGCCAGCAGGCGACAGGACAGCACAGATACGCAGTATTTT. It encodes CASRRQDSTDTQYF.

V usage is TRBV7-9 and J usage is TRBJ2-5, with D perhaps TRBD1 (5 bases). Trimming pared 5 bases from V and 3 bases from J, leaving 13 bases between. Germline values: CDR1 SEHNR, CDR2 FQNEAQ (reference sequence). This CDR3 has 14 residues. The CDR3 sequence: CASSRGGPKETQYF. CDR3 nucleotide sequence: TGTGCCAGCAGCAGGGGTGGGCCAAAAGAGACCCAGTACTTC.

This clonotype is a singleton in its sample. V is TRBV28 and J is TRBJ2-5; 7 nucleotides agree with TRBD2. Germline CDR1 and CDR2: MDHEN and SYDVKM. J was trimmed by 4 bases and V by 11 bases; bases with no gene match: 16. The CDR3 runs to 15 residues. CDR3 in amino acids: CALSRGGGIGETQYF. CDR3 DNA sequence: TGTGCCCTCAGTCGTGGCGGGGGAATCGGAGAGACCCAGTACTTC.

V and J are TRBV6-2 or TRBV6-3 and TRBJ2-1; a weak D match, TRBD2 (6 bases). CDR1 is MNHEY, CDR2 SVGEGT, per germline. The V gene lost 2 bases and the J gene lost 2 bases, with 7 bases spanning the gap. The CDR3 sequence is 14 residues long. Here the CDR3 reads CASSYAGTYNEQFF. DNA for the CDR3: TGTGCCAGCAGTTACGCGGGAACCTACAATGAGCAGTTCTTC.

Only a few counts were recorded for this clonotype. CDR3 DNA: TGCAGTGCTCCTCCTCGACAGGAAGATACGCAGTATTTT. Amino acid sequence: CSAPPRQEDTQYF. The rearrangement joins TRBV20-1 to TRBJ2-3; D may be TRBD1 (6 bases). This CDR3 is built from 13 residues. Germline CDR1 and CDR2: DFQATT and SNEGSKA (reference sequence). The germline V and J ends were trimmed by 5 bases and 5 bases, with 14 bases remaining between them.

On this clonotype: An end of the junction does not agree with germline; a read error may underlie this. Here the CDR3 reads CSVGGGFTDPQYF. The CDR3 coding sequence is TGCAGCGTCGGCGGGGGGTTCACAGATCCGCAGTATTTT. V gene TRBV29-1 combines with J gene TRBJ2-3, with 8 bases lining up with TRBD2. The CDR3 spans 13 residues. Germline V gene sequence: CDR1 SQVTM, CDR2 ANQGSEA.

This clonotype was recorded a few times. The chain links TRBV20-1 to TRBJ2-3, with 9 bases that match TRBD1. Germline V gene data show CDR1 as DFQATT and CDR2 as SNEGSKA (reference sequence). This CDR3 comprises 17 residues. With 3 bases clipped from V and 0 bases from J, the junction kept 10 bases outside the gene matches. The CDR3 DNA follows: TGCAGTGCTAGTGGATGGACGGGGACAGGGAGCACAGATACGCAGTATTTT. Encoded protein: CSASGWTGTGSTDTQYF.

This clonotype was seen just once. CDR3 bases: TGTGCCACCGGTTCTAACGACAATGAGCAGTTCTTC. It is translated as CATGSNDNEQFF. The chain combines TRBV24-1 with TRBJ2-1; D unclear. The CDR3 has 12 amino acids. The germline V gene has CDR1 KGHDR and CDR2 SFDVKD. V was trimmed by 9 bases and J by 5 bases, leaving 10 bases between them.

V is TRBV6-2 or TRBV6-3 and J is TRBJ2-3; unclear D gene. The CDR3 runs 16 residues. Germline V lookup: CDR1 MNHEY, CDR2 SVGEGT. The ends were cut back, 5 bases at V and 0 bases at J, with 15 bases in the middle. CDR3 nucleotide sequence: TGTGCCAGCAGTCACTTCGACATTACTAGCACAGATACGCAGTATTTT. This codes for CASSHFDITSTDTQYF.

DNA for the CDR3: TGTGCCACCAGTGAGACCTCGCGATGGGAGCAGTTCTTC. Protein product: CATSETSRWEQFF. The chain is built from TRBV24-1 and TRBJ2-1; D is uncertain. Germline V gene sequence: CDR1 KGHDR, CDR2 SFDVKD. The CDR3 consists of 13 residues. V lost 4 bases and J 10 bases, leaving 13 bases between the germline ends.

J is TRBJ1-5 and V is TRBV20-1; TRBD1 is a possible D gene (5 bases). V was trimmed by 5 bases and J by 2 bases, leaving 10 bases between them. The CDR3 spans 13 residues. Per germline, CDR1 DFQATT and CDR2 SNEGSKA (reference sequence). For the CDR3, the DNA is TGCAGTGCTCCCCCGGGGCGCAATCAGCCCCAGCATTTT. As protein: CSAPPGRNQPQHF.

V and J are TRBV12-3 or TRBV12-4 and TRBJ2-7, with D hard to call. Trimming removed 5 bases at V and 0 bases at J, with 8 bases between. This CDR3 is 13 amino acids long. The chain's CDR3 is CASSPHSSYEQYF. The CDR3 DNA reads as TGTGCCAGCAGTCCTCATAGCTCCTACGAGCAGTACTTC.

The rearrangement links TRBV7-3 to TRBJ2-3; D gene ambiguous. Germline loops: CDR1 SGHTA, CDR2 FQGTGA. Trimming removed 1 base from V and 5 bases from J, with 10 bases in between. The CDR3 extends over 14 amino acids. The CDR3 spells CASSLIVSEDTQYF. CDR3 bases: TGTGCCAGCAGCTTAATCGTAAGCGAAGATACGCAGTATTTT. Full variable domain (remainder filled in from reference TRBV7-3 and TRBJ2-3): GAGVSQTPSNKVTEKGKYVELRCDPISGHTALYWYRQSLGQGPEFLIYFQGTGAADDSGLPNDRFFAVRPEGSVSTLKIQRTERGDSAVYLCASSLIVSEDTQYFGPGTRLTVL.

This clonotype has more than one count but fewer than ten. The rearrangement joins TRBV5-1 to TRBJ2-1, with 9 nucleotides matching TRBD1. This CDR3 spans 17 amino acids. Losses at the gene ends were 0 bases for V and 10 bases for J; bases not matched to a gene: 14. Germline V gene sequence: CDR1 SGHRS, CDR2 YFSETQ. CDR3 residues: CASSLAPTGGQQGEQFF. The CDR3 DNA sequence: TGCGCCAGCAGCTTGGCCCCGACAGGGGGGCAGCAGGGGGAGCAGTTCTTC.